This T cell receptor beta chain was found in a study of T cells expressing NK-cell markers. Germline CDR1 reads LNHNV; CDR2 reads YYDKDF (reference sequence). This CDR3 spans 13 amino acids. From its re-call of the 5' RACE reads, TCRdb lists each CDR3 protein once, without DNA. The table for this sample gives about half a million distinct CDR3 sequences. The receptor's source is a woman aged 50 to 60 in good health. This sequence joins TRBV15 and TRBJ2-2; TCRdb gives TRBD1 as the D gene, but with no DNA this cannot be confirmed. The sequenced sample was blood T cells: a sorted CD56 or NKG2C T cell subset, CD4+ or CD8+ T cells, or bulk PBMC T cells (not recorded which). CDR3 sequence reads: CAVRTGMTGELFF.